What follows is one TCR beta chain and its context. The sample belongs to a study of T-cell reconstitution after alpha-beta-depleted transplantation in children. Library preparation (for TCRbeta) was performed with unique molecular identifiers. TCRdb processed the PCR reads anew with MiXCR; each CDR3 protein has one entry. The table has about 360,000 distinct CDR3 sequences, approximately 12% seen once. Germline CDR1 and CDR2: LGHDT and YNNKEL (reference sequence). The V gene lost 4 bases and the J gene lost 8 bases, with 15 bases spanning the gap. The CDR3 consists of 14 residues. The TCR comes from a human donor who donated a stem cell graft to a child with Fanconi anemia. The rearrangement joins TRBV3-1 to TRBJ2-1; D ambiguous. The sample was PBMCs, taken from the stem cell graft. CDR3 residues: CASSPSELSDEQFF. In DNA form, the CDR3 reads TGTGCCAGCAGCCCATCTGAGCTGAGCGATGAGCAGTTCTTC.